This T cell receptor beta chain comes out of a study of blood T cell repertoires in COVID-19. The repertoire was sequenced with immunoSEQ multiplex PCR; TCRdb's copy has only in-frame clones and lacks some. The sample lists about 120,000 clones, around 87% occurring once. The CDR3 has 14 amino acids. Germline assignment: CDR1 MDHEN and CDR2 SYDVKM. Trimming shortened V by 4 bases and J by 8 bases, and 15 bases separated the two germline ends. The clonotype comes from a woman in her 70s with acute or convalescent COVID-19. The sequenced sample consisted of peripheral blood. The chain carries TRBV28 and TRBJ2-1; perhaps TRBD1 as D (5 bases). This CDR3 is CASSSGSSGYEQFF. CDR3 nucleotide sequence: TGTGCCAGCAGTTCTGGATCCTCAGGGTATGAGCAGTTCTTC.